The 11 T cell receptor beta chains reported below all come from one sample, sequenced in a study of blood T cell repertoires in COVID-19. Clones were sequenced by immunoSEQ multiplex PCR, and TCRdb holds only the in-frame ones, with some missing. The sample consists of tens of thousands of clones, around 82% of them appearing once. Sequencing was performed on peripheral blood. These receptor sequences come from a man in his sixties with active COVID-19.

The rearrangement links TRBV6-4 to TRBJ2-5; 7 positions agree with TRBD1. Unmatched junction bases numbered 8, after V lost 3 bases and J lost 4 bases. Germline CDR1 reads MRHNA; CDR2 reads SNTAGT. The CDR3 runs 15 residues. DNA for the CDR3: TGTGCCAGCAGTGAAAACAGGGGATCCGGAGAGACCCAGTACTTC. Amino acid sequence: CASSENRGSGETQYF.

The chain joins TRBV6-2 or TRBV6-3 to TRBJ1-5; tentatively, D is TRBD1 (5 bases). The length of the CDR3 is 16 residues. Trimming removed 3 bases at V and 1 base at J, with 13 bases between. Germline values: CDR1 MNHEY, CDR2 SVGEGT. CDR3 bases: TGTGCCAGCAGTTATAAAGGGGCCGGGAGCAATCAGCCCCAGCATTTT. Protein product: CASSYKGAGSNQPQHF.

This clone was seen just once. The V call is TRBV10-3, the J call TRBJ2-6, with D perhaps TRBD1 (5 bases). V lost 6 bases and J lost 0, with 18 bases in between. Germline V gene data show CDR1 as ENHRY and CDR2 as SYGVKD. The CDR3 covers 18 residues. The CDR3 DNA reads TGTGCCATCAGGCCCACGACAGAAAAAAGCTCTGGGGCCAACGTCCTGACTTTC. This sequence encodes CAIRPTTEKSSGANVLTF.

CDR3 protein: CARTCLGQGTYEQYF. Written as DNA, the CDR3 is TGTGCTAGGACTTGCCTCGGACAGGGAACCTACGAGCAGTACTTC. The chain joins TRBV24-1 to TRBJ2-7; 8 bases match TRBD1. CDR1 and CDR2 from the germline V gene are KGHDR and SFDVKD. This CDR3 is 15 amino acids long.

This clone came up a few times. CDR3 nucleotides: TGTGCCAGCACCTCTCGGACAGGGAAGGGCACTGAAGCTTTCTTT. Its protein is CASTSRTGKGTEAFF. V usage is TRBV7-9 and J usage is TRBJ1-1; 8 bases are a match to TRBD1. From germline, CDR1 is SEHNR and CDR2 FQNEAQ (reference sequence). The CDR3 is 15 residues long. V lost 7 bases, J lost 4 bases, and 11 bases stayed unmatched.

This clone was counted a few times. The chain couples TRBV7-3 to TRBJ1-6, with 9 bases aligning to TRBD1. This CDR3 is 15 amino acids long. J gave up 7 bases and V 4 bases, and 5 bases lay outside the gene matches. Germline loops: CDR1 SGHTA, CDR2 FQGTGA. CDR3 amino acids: CASSSIGQGNSPLHF. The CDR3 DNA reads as TGTGCCAGCAGCTCGATCGGACAGGGGAATTCACCCCTCCACTTT.

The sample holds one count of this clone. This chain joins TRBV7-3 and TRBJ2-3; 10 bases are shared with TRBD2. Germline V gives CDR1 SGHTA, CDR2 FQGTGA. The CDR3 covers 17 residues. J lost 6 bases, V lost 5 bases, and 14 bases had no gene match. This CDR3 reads CASSLGLAGVEADTQYF. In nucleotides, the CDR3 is TGTGCCAGCAGCCTAGGGCTAGCGGGAGTTGAGGCGGATACGCAGTATTTT.

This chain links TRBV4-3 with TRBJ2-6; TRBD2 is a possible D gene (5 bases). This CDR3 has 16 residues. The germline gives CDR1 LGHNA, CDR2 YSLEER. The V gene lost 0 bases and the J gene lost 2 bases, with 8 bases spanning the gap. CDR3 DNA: TGCGCCAGCAGCCAAGATCGAGGGCCTGGGGCCAACGTCCTGACTTTC. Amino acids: CASSQDRGPGANVLTF.

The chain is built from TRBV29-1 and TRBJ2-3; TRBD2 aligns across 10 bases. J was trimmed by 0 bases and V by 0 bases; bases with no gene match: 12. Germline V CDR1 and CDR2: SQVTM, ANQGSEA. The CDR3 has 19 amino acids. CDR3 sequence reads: CSVEDLRLAGVISTDTQYF. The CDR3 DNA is TGCAGCGTTGAAGATCTTCGCCTAGCGGGAGTCATAAGCACAGATACGCAGTATTTT.

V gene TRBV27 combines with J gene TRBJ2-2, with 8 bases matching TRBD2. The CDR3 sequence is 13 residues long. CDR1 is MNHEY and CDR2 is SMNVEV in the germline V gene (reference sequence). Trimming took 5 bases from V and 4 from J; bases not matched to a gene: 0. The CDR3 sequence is CASSTSGTGELFF. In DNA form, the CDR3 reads TGTGCCAGCAGTACTAGCGGCACCGGGGAGCTGTTTTTT.

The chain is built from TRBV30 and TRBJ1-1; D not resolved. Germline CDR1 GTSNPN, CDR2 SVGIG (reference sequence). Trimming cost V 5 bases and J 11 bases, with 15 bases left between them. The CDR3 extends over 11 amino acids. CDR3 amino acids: CAWGNLLVAFF. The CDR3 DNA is TGTGCCTGGGGGAACCTTTTAGTGGCTTTCTTT.